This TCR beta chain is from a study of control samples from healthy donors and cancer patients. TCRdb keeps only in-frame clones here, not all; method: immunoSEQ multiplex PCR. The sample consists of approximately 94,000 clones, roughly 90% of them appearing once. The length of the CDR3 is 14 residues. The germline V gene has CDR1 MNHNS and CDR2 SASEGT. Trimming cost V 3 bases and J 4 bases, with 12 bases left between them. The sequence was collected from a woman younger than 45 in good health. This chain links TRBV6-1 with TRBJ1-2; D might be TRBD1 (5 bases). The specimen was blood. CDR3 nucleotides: TGTGCCAGCAGTGATAATAGGGGCTTCTATGGCTACACCTTC. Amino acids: CASSDNRGFYGYTF.